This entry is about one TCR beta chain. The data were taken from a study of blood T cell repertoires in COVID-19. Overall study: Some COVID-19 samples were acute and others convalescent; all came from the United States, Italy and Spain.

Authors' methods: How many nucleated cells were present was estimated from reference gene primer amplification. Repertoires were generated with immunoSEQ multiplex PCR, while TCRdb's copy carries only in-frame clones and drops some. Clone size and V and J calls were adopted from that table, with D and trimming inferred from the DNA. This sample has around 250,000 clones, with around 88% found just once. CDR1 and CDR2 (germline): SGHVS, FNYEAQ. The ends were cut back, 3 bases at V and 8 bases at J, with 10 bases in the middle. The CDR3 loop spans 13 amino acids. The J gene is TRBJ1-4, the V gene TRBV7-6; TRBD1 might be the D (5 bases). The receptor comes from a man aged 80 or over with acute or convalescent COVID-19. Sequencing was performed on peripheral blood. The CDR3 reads CASSLTVGEKLFF. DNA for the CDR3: TGTGCCAGCAGCTTGACAGTGGGCGAAAAACTGTTTTTT.